This TCR beta chain emerged from a study of blood T cell repertoires in COVID-19. Study-level background: Sites across the United States, Italy and Spain contributed samples from acute and convalescent COVID-19. The cDNA or gDNA used as material had been derived from T cells, B-cell-depleted T cells, or PBMCs.

V trimming: 6 bases; J trimming: 4 bases; junction bases outside the gene matches: 10. Per the germline V gene, CDR1 is SNHLY and CDR2 is FYNNEI. The CDR3 extends over 16 amino acids. This table comes from immunoSEQ multiplex PCR, and its TCRdb copy is limited to in-frame clones, with some not included. Altogether 200,000 to 250,000 clones are present, under 85% being singletons, with the ten largest covering under 2%. Participants were aged about 18 to 90 years, lived in around 25 US areas, and enrolled virtually. Cohort allocation depended upon clinical history that participants reported. Sequenced material: PBMCs or T cells enriched from blood (not recorded which). This clonotype was obtained from a man aged 55 to 70 who had recovered from COVID-19. The J gene is TRBJ2-2, the V gene TRBV2; 8 bases line up with TRBD2. The chain's CDR3 is CASRWSSGAGTGELFF. The CDR3 nucleotides read TGTGCCAGCAGATGGAGTAGCGGGGCTGGCACCGGGGAGCTGTTTTTT.